Listed below are T cell receptor beta chains from one sample, sequenced in a study of Ad26.COV2.S vaccination and SARS-CoV-2 variants. The protocol was immunoSEQ multiplex PCR, while the TCRdb copy is restricted to in-frame clones and leaves out a portion. In the table there are about 400,000 clones, roughly 80% of which are singletons. The material sequenced was peripheral blood, taken in a trial of Ad26.COV2.S vaccine versus placebo. These receptors were obtained from a person between 18 and 65 years old who received the Ad26.COV2.S COVID-19 vaccine or a placebo. Both conserved end residues are part of each CDR3. Fields, in order: V gene, J gene, CDR3 protein.

v_gene: TRBV11-3
j_gene: TRBJ1-1
CDR3aa: CASSLARRVGTEAFF

v_gene: TRBV7-2
j_gene: TRBJ2-7
CDR3aa: CASSPIDSTYYEQYF

v_gene: TRBV10-3
j_gene: TRBJ2-7
CDR3aa: CAISVTGDYEQYF

v_gene: TRBV6-4
j_gene: TRBJ1-3
CDR3aa: CASSPTGSGNTIYF

v_gene: TRBV6-1
j_gene: TRBJ1-2
CDR3aa: CASSEPQGPNYGYTF

v_gene: TRBV5-1
j_gene: TRBJ1-2
CDR3aa: CASSYTGTEPGYTF

v_gene: TRBV7-2
j_gene: TRBJ1-2
CDR3aa: CASSSGQGVANYGYTF

v_gene: TRBV5-1
j_gene: TRBJ2-5
CDR3aa: CASPTGGAIETQYF

v_gene: TRBV5-1
j_gene: TRBJ1-6
CDR3aa: CASSLDPNSPLHF

v_gene: TRBV5-1
j_gene: TRBJ2-5
CDR3aa: CASSLEGAQEETQYF

v_gene: TRBV5-6
j_gene: TRBJ2-7
CDR3aa: CASSLPRGVGEQYF

v_gene: TRBV5-1
j_gene: TRBJ2-3
CDR3aa: CASSPGYRGPQKDTQYF

v_gene: TRBV28
j_gene: TRBJ2-4
CDR3aa: CASGTGHLIQYF

v_gene: TRBV19
j_gene: TRBJ1-2
CDR3aa: CASSISWGRGQDGYTF

v_gene: TRBV18
j_gene: TRBJ2-6
CDR3aa: CASSPLNPASGANVLTF

v_gene: TRBV29-1
j_gene: TRBJ2-1
CDR3aa: CSARDRGRLGEQFF

v_gene: TRBV4-3
j_gene: TRBJ2-7
CDR3aa: CASSQDRTGSSYEQYF

v_gene: TRBV19
j_gene: TRBJ1-5
CDR3aa: CASSTRDRGRAQPQHF

v_gene: TRBV3-1/TRBV3-2
j_gene: TRBJ2-3
CDR3aa: CASSQPPGTDTQYF

v_gene: TRBV10-3
j_gene: TRBJ1-2
CDR3aa: CAISELQWYGYTF

v_gene: TRBV18
j_gene: TRBJ1-2
CDR3aa: CASSQVEIAQTDGYTF

v_gene: TRBV11-1
j_gene: TRBJ2-7
CDR3aa: CASSLAQSRTAYEQYF

v_gene: TRBV7-9
j_gene: TRBJ1-1
CDR3aa: CASSLVGPRAEAFF

v_gene: TRBV16
j_gene: TRBJ2-3
CDR3aa: CASSRSRASTDTQYF

v_gene: TRBV7-6
j_gene: TRBJ2-7
CDR3aa: CASSLRTAEDAYEQYF

v_gene: TRBV7-9
j_gene: TRBJ2-7
CDR3aa: CASSRLKGLGEQYF

v_gene: TRBV11-2
j_gene: TRBJ1-1
CDR3aa: CASRPLGIRDTEAFF

v_gene: TRBV9
j_gene: TRBJ2-6
CDR3aa: CASSVATSGEAANVLTF

v_gene: TRBV5-6
j_gene: TRBJ1-5
CDR3aa: CASSFTGRGNQPQHF

v_gene: TRBV9
j_gene: TRBJ2-5
CDR3aa: CASSVAGTGEETQYF

v_gene: TRBV20-1
j_gene: TRBJ2-6
CDR3aa: CSASSSGITGANVLTF

v_gene: TRBV5-4
j_gene: TRBJ2-1
CDR3aa: CASSLEAGGYNEQFF

v_gene: TRBV10-1
j_gene: TRBJ1-2
CDR3aa: CASSDGNYGYTF

v_gene: TRBV6-2/TRBV6-3
j_gene: TRBJ2-7
CDR3aa: CASSLATYEQYF

v_gene: TRBV13
j_gene: TRBJ1-2
CDR3aa: CASSLDRRYGYTF

v_gene: TRBV7-9
j_gene: TRBJ2-3
CDR3aa: CASSPPWPSTDTQYF

v_gene: TRBV7-7
j_gene: TRBJ2-3
CDR3aa: CASSLAVGSDTQYF

v_gene: TRBV28
j_gene: TRBJ1-6
CDR3aa: CASSSRHWVQRSPLHF

v_gene: TRBV4-3
j_gene: TRBJ2-7
CDR3aa: CASSQGDGLSEQYF

v_gene: TRBV7-9
j_gene: TRBJ2-5
CDR3aa: CASSSPMDKGGFQYF

v_gene: TRBV19
j_gene: TRBJ1-5
CDR3aa: CASSIRQADRQPQHF

v_gene: TRBV7-9
j_gene: TRBJ1-5
CDR3aa: CASSFSDQPQHF

v_gene: TRBV6-5
j_gene: TRBJ2-7
CDR3aa: CASSYTTPNSEQYF

v_gene: TRBV7-2
j_gene: TRBJ1-1
CDR3aa: CASSLAGYRGRALRAFF

v_gene: TRBV18
j_gene: TRBJ2-3
CDR3aa: CASSPVGSGGPDTQYF

v_gene: TRBV5-6
j_gene: TRBJ2-2
CDR3aa: CASSFLQGPGELFF

v_gene: TRBV25-1
j_gene: TRBJ1-1
CDR3aa: CASRIRGEMNTEAFF

v_gene: TRBV19
j_gene: TRBJ2-7
CDR3aa: CASSIRTSDYEQYF

v_gene: TRBV25-1
j_gene: TRBJ2-7
CDR3aa: CASSDTDEGRSYEQYF